This T cell receptor (beta chain) was sequenced in a study of monozygotic twins with cystic fibrosis. About the research overall: Libraries were built from around 3 micrograms of fragmented DNA using approximately 15 PCR cycles.

Study results and limitations: Unrelated CF individuals shared fewer identical clonotypes than monozygotic CF twins. Co-twins had the most similar V usage for 13 of 16 pairs, J for 8. Clonality was generally low (median around 0.01), higher in the most severe patients.

This clone turned up a few times. As yet, its antigen is unknown. Germline V gives CDR1 SQVTM, CDR2 ANQGSEA. Trimming took off 6 bases at V and 1 base at J, with 18 bases between the two ends. The CDR3 is made up of 15 amino acids. The repertoire was sequenced with immunoSEQ multiplex PCR; TCRdb's copy has only in-frame clones and lacks some. The sample consists of 30,000 to 35,000 clones, around 66% of them appearing once. Input material: blood. The genes are TRBV29-1 and TRBJ2-5; D gene unclear. The TCR was taken from a girl between 5 and 17 years old with cystic fibrosis. CDR3 coding DNA: TGCAGCGTCGAGAGGTGGGGAAGGCTCCAAGAGACCCAGTACTTC. It is translated as CSVERWGRLQETQYF.